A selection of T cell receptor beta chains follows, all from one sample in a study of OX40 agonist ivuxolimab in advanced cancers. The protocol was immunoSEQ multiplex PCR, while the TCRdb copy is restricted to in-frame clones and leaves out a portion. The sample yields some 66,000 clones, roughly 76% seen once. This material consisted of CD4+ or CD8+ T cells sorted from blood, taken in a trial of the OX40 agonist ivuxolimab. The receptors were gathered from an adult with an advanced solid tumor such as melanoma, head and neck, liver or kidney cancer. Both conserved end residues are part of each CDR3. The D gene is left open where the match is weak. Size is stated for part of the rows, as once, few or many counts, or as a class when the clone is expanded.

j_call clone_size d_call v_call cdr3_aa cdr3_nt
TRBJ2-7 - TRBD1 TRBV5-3 CAAMRDRVGEQYF TGTGCCGCCATGAGGGACAGGGTCGGCGAGCAGTACTTC
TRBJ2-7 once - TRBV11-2 CASSLVLDTNEQYF TGTGCCAGCAGCTTAGTATTGGACACTAACGAGCAGTACTTC
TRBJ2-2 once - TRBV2 CASSETVLSTGELFF TGTGCCAGCAGTGAGACGGTTCTGAGCACCGGGGAGCTGTTTTTT
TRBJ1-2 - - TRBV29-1 CSVVQAYIGPNYGYTF TGCAGCGTTGTCCAGGCTTATATAGGCCCTAACTATGGCTACACCTTC
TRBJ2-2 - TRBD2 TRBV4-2 CASSQGLARAGELFF TGTGCCAGCAGCCAAGGACTAGCGCGAGCCGGGGAGCTGTTTTTT
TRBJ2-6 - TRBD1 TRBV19 CASSSTGTSGANVLTF TGTGCCAGTAGTTCGACAGGGACCTCTGGGGCCAACGTCCTGACTTTC
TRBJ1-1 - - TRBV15 CATSSPVVGMNTEAFF TGTGCCACCAGCAGCCCGGTTGTGGGAATGAACACTGAAGCTTTCTTT
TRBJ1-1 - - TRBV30 CATERYGLDFF TGTGCCACGGAGCGATACGGGCTCGATTTCTTT
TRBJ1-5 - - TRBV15 CATSSLDSNQPQHF TGTGCCACCAGCAGTTTGGATAGCAATCAGCCCCAGCATTTT
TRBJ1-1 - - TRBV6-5 CASSSNRDSTEAFF TGTGCCAGCAGCTCGAACAGGGATAGCACTGAAGCTTTCTTT
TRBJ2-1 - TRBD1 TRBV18 CASRPDRVRNEQFF TGTGCCAGCCGCCCCGACAGGGTACGAAATGAGCAGTTCTTC
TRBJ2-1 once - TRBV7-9 CASSGLVRVSFYNEQFF TGTGCCAGCAGCGGCCTCGTAAGGGTCTCTTTCTACAATGAGCAGTTCTTC
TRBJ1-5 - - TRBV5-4 CASSPGANQPQHF TGTGCCAGCAGCCCCGGAGCAAATCAGCCCCAGCATTTT
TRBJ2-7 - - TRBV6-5 CASSQHGQSYEQYF TGTGCCAGCAGCCAACACGGACAGTCCTACGAGCAGTACTTC
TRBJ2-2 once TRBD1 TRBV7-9 CASSSGTGATGELFF TGTGCCAGCAGCTCCGGGACAGGGGCAACCGGGGAGCTGTTTTTT
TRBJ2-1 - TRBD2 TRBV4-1 CASMVAGGSYNEQFF TGCGCCAGCATGGTAGCGGGAGGATCCTACAATGAGCAGTTCTTC
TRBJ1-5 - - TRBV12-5 CASAPGVGANQPQHF TGTGCTAGTGCCCCGGGGGTGGGTGCCAATCAGCCCCAGCATTTT
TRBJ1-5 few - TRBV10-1 CASSESIDQPQHF TGCGCCAGCAGTGAGTCGATAGATCAGCCCCAGCATTTT
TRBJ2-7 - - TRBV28 CASNSMGSYEQYF TGTGCCAGCAATTCTATGGGGTCCTACGAGCAGTACTTC
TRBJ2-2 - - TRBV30 CAWSPPQFTSSGELFF TGTGCCTGGAGTCCCCCTCAATTTACTAGCTCCGGGGAGCTGTTTTTT
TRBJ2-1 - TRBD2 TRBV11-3 CASSLTSGSLSSYNEQFF TGTGCCAGCAGCTTAACTAGCGGGAGCCTTAGCTCCTACAATGAGCAGTTCTTC
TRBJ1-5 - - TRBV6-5 CASKSQYSNQPQHF TGTGCCAGCAAATCGCAGTATAGCAATCAGCCCCAGCATTTT
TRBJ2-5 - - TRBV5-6 CASTKGFGLTLGETQYF TGTGCCAGCACCAAAGGGTTCGGCTTGACCTTGGGAGAGACCCAGTACTTC
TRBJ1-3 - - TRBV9 CASSVDGARGNTIYF TGTGCCAGCAGCGTAGATGGGGCCCGCGGAAACACCATATATTTT
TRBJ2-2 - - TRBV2 CASSYEANTGELFF TGTGCCAGCAGCTACGAAGCGAACACCGGGGAGCTGTTTTTT
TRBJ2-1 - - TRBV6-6 CASRVDVNEQFF TGTGCCAGCAGGGTGGACGTCAATGAGCAGTTCTTC
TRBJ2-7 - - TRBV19 CASTSSSYEQYF TGTGCCAGTACATCTAGCTCCTACGAGCAGTACTTC